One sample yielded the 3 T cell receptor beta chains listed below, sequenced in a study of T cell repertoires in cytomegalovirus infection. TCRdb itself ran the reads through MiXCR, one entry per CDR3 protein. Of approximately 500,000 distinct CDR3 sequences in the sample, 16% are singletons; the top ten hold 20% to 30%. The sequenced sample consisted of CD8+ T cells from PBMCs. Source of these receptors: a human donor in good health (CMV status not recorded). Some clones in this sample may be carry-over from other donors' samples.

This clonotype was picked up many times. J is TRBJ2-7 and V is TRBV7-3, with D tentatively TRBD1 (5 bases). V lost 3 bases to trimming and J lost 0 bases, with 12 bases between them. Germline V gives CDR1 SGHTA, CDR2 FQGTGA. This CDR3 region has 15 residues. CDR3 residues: CASSFTGRGSYEQYF. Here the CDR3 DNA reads TGTGCCAGCAGCTTTACAGGTCGCGGCTCCTACGAGCAGTACTTC.

CDR3 region: CASSQSRGEQYF. The CDR3 coding sequence is TGTGCCAGCAGCCAATCCAGGGGCGAGCAGTACTTC. The chain has TRBV16 and TRBJ2-7; D is perhaps TRBD1 (6 bases). CDR1 and CDR2 (germline): KGHSY, FQNENV. V was cut by 0 bases and J by 6 bases, with 6 bases left in between. The CDR3 runs 12 residues.

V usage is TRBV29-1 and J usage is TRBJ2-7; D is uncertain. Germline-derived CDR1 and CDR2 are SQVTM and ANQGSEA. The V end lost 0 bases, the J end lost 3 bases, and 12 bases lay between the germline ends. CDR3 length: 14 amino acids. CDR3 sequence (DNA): TGCAGCGTTGAAGACCGAACCCAGGACTACGAGCAGTACTTC. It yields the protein CSVEDRTQDYEQYF.